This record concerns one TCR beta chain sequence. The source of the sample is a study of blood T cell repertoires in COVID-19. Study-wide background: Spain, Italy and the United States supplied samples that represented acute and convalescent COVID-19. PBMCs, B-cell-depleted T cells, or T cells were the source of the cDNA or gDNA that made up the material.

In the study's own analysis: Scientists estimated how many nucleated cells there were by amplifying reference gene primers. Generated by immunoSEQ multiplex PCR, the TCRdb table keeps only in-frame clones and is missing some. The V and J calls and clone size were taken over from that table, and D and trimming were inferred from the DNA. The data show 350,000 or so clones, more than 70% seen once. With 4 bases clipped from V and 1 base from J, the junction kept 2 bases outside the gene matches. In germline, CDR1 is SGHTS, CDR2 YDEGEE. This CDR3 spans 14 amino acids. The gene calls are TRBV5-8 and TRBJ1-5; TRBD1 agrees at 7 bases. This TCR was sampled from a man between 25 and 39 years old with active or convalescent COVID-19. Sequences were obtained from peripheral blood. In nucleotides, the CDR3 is TGTGCCAGCAGCCAGGGACAGAGCAATCAGCCCCAGCATTTT. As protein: CASSQGQSNQPQHF.